At least ten counts were recorded for the clone carrying this T cell receptor beta chain. The record originates from a study of T-cell reconstitution after alpha-beta-depleted transplantation in children. The CDR3 is made up of 12 amino acids. The germline CDR1 and CDR2 sequences are SQVTM and ANQGSEA. V was pared by 6 bases and J by 2 bases, with 2 bases of the junction left unmatched. TCRbeta library construction was performed incorporating unique molecular identifiers. A single record per CDR3 protein comes from TCRdb applying MiXCR to the PCR reads. The table includes around 340,000 distinct CDR3 sequences, 13% detected once.

The chain combines TRBV29-1 with TRBJ2-5; 8 positions agree with TRBD2. The sequence came from a human donor who donated a stem cell graft to a child with Fanconi anemia. Source: PBMCs, taken from the stem cell graft. CDR3 coding DNA: TGCAGCGTCTTAGCGGGACAAGAGACCCAGTACTTC. Protein sequence: CSVLAGQETQYF.